This TCR beta chain was retrieved from a study of cytomegalovirus exposure and HLA in healthy donors. The germline V gene has CDR1 GTSNPN and CDR2 SVGIG (reference sequence). V was shortened by 3 bases and J by 2 bases, with 10 bases between the two germline ends. CDR3 length equals 13 residues. The PCR was carried out with 60 Vbeta primers and 13 Jbeta primers. The data were produced by immunoSEQ multiplex PCR, yet TCRdb's version contains in-frame clones alone and is incomplete. This table has around 200,000 clones, about 69% appearing once. Source material: PBMCs. This chain links TRBV30 with TRBJ2-5, with a weak D call TRBD1 (5 bases). This sequence originates from a male donor in good health and CMV-seronegative. The CDR3 region is CAWRGLGQETQYF. The CDR3 DNA reads TGTGCCTGGAGGGGGCTAGGGCAAGAGACCCAGTACTTC.